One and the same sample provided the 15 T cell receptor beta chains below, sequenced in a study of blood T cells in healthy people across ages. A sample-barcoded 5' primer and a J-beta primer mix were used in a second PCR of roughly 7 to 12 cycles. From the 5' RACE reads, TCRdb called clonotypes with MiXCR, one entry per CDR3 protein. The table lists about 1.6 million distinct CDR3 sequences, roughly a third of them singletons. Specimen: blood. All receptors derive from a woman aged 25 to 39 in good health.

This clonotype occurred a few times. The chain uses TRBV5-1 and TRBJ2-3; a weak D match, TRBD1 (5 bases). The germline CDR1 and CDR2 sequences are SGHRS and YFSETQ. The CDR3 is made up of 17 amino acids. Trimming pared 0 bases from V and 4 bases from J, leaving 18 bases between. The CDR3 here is CASSLAGFGAGSDTQYF. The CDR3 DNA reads TGCGCCAGCAGCTTGGCCGGATTTGGGGCAGGGTCAGATACGCAGTATTTT.

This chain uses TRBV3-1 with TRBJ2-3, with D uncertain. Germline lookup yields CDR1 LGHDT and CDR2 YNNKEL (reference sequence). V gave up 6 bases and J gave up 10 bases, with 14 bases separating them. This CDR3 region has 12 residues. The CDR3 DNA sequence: TGTGCCAGCAGAAACGAAGTTGGGGCGCAGTATTTT. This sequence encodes CASRNEVGAQYF.

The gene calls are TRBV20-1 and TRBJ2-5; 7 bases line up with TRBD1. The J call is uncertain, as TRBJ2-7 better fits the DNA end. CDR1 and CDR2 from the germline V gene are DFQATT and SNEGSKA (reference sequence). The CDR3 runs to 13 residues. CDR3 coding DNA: TGCAGTGCTAGAGCCCCGACAGGGAACGAGCAGTACTTC. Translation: CSARAPTGNEQYF.

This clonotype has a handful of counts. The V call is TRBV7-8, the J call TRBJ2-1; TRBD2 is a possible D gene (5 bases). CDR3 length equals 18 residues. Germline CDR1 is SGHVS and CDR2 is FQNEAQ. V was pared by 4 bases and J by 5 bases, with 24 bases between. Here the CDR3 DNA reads TGTGCCAGCAGCTCCCACGGGATCCTGGTAAGCGGCCACAATGAGCAGTTCTTC. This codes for CASSSHGILVSGHNEQFF.

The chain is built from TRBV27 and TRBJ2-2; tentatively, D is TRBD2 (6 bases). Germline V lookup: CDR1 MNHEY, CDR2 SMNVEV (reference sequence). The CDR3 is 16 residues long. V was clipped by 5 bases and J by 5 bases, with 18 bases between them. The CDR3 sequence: CASSPSGLLGTGELFF. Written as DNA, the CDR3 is TGTGCCAGCAGTCCCTCGGGACTCCTGGGAACCGGGGAGCTGTTTTTT.

Here the CDR3 reads CASSQDLLAGAETQYF. The CDR3 DNA sequence: TGTGCCAGCAGCCAAGATCTCCTAGCGGGGGCTGAGACCCAGTACTTC. The rearrangement links TRBV4-2 to TRBJ2-5, with 10 bases fitting TRBD2. The junction had 6 bases not matched to a gene; V was cut back by 0 bases and J by 5 bases. There are 16 residues in the CDR3. The germline CDR1 and CDR2 sequences are LGHNA and YNFKEQ.

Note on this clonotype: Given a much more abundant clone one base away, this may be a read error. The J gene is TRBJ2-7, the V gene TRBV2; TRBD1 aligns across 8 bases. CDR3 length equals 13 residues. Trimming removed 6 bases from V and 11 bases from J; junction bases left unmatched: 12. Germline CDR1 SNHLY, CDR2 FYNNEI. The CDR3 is CASRVGTGRSEYF. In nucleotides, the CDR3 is TGTGCCAGCAGGGTAGGGACAGGCCGTAGCGAGTACTTC.

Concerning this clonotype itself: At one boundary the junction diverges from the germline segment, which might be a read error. CDR3 region: CASSVAGQGLASEQYF. As DNA, the CDR3 is TGTGCCAGCAGCGTAGCAGGACAGGGATTAGCATCCGAGCAGTACTTC. The J gene is TRBJ2-7, the V gene TRBV7-9, with 8 bases identical to TRBD1. The length of the CDR3 is 16 residues. Looked up from germline, CDR1 is SEHNR and CDR2 is FQNEAQ (reference sequence). Full variable domain (remainder filled in from reference TRBV7-9 and TRBJ2-7): DTGVSQNPRHKITKRGQNVTFRCDPISEHNRLYWYRQTLGQGPEFLTYFQNEAQLEKSRLLSDRFSAERPKGSFSTLEIQRTEQGDSAMYLCASSVAGQGLASEQYFGPGTRLTVT.

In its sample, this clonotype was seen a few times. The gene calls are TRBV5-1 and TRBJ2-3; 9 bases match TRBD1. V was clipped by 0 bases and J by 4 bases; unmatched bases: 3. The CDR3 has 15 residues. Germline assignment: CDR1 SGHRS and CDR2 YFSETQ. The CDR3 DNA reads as TGCGCCAGCAGCTTGGGGGACAGGGCATCAGATACGCAGTATTTT. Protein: CASSLGDRASDTQYF.

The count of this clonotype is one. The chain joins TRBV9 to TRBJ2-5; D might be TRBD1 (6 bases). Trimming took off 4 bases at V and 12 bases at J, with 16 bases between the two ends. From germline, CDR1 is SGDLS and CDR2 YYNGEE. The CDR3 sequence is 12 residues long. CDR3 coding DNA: TGTGCCAGCAGCCTGGGACACGGGATGGAGTACTTC. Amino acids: CASSLGHGMEYF.

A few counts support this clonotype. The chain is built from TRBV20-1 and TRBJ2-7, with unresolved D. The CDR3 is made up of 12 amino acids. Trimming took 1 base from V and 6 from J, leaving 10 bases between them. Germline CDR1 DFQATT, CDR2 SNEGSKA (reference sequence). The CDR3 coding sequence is TGCAGTGCTAGAGGCCCCAACCGCGAGCAGTACTTC. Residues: CSARGPNREQYF.

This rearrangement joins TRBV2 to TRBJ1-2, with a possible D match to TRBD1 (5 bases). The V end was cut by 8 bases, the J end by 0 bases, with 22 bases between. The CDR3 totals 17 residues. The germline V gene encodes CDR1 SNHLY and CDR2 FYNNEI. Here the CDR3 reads CASGSHLRDGPNYGYTF. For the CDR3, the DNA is TGTGCCAGCGGTTCGCACCTCCGGGACGGGCCTAACTATGGCTACACCTTC.

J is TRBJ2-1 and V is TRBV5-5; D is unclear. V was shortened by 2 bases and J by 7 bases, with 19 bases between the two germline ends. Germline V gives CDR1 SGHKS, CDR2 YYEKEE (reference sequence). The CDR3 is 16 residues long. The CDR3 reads CASSFAFLLSVNEQFF. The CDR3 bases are TGTGCCAGCAGCTTTGCGTTTCTCCTAAGTGTTAATGAGCAGTTCTTC.

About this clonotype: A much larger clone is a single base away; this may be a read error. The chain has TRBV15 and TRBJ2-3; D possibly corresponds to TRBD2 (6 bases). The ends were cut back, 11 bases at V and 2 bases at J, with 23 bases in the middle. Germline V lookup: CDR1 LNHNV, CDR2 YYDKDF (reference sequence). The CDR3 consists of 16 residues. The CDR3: CAATQGLAWDTDTQYF. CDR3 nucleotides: TGTGCCGCGACCCAGGGCCTAGCGTGGGACACAGATACGCAGTATTTT.

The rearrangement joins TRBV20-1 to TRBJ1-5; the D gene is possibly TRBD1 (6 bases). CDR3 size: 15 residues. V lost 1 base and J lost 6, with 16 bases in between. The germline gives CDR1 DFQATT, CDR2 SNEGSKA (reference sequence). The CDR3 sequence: CSARVTGSIIQPQHF. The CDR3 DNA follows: TGCAGTGCTAGAGTTACAGGGTCGATCATTCAGCCCCAGCATTTT.